These 27 T cell receptor beta chains came from one sample sequenced in a study of OX40 agonist ivuxolimab in advanced cancers. TCRdb's table, derived via immunoSEQ multiplex PCR, lists solely in-frame clones and lacks some. The table has tens of thousands of clones, roughly nine tenths seen once. The source material was CD4+ or CD8+ T cells sorted from blood, sampled in a trial of the OX40 agonist ivuxolimab. The receptors were sampled from an adult with an advanced solid tumor such as melanoma, head and neck, liver or kidney cancer.

The chain uses TRBV7-3 and TRBJ1-2, with D hard to call. CDR1 and CDR2 from the germline V gene are SGHTA and FQGTGA. CDR3 length equals 11 residues. V was pared by 7 bases and J by 8 bases, with 11 bases between. The CDR3 sequence is CASTPEVGYTF. The CDR3 coding sequence is TGTGCCAGCACCCCCGAGGTGGGCTACACCTTC.

This clone was picked up a small number of times. V and J are TRBV27 and TRBJ2-4; D not resolved. V was cut by 5 bases and J by 1 base, with 6 bases left in between. The CDR3 runs 13 residues. Germline lookup yields CDR1 MNHEY and CDR2 SMNVEV (reference sequence). CDR3 nucleotides: TGTGCCAGCAGTCCAATCGCCAAAAACATTCAGTACTTC. As protein: CASSPIAKNIQYF.

The gene calls are TRBV6-1 and TRBJ1-5; D gene uncertain. V was pared by 4 bases and J by 7 bases, with 11 bases between. There are 13 residues in the CDR3. Germline loops: CDR1 MNHNS, CDR2 SASEGT. This chain's CDR3 is CASSVLTTQPQHF. For the CDR3, the DNA is TGTGCCAGCAGTGTCTTGACGACCCAGCCCCAGCATTTT.

The rearrangement joins TRBV15 to TRBJ2-1, with 8 bases identical to TRBD1. The CDR3 sequence is 15 residues long. V shed 1 base, J shed 7 bases, and the junction held 6 bases outside the gene matches. CDR1 and CDR2 from the germline V gene are LNHNV and YYDKDF (reference sequence). The CDR3 coding sequence is TGTGCCACCAGCAGAGCCGGGACAGGCTTGAATGAGCAGTTCTTC. Translating gives CATSRAGTGLNEQFF.

This clone was observed a few times. V is TRBV27 and J is TRBJ2-7; 12 bases are shared with TRBD2. With 5 bases clipped from V and 2 bases from J, the junction kept 7 bases outside the gene matches. The CDR3 extends over 16 amino acids. Germline loops: CDR1 MNHEY, CDR2 SMNVEV (reference sequence). In DNA form, the CDR3 reads TGTGCCAGCAGTACTCAGACTAGCGGGAGAACCTACGAGCAGTACTTC. Protein product: CASSTQTSGRTYEQYF.

The gene calls are TRBV7-2 and TRBJ2-1; D is perhaps TRBD1 or TRBD2 (5 bases each). V dropped 2 bases and J dropped 10 bases, with 21 bases sitting between them. The CDR3 runs 16 residues. The germline V gene encodes CDR1 SGHTA and CDR2 FQGNSA. For the CDR3, the DNA is TGTGCCAGCAGCTTAAAGGCCGTTGGAATCGGGGCCGAGCAGTTCTTC. Protein: CASSLKAVGIGAEQFF.

V and J are TRBV6-6 and TRBJ1-2; TRBD1 is a possible D gene (6 bases). Germline lookup yields CDR1 MNHNY and CDR2 SVGAGI (reference sequence). V lost 7 bases and J 4 bases, leaving 7 bases between the germline ends. This CDR3 comprises 11 residues. The CDR3 is CASKQGYGYTF. The CDR3 coding sequence is TGTGCCAGCAAACAGGGCTATGGCTACACCTTC.

The count of this clone is one. V is TRBV14 and J is TRBJ2-4; TRBD2 might be the D (5 bases). The germline V gene encodes CDR1 SGHDN and CDR2 FVKESK. V was clipped by 4 bases and J by 2 bases, with 18 bases between them. The CDR3 length is 17 residues. The CDR3 coding sequence is TGTGCCAGCAGCCCCAATAAAGGAGGAATGACCAAAAACATTCAGTACTTC. This translates into CASSPNKGGMTKNIQYF.

The gene calls are TRBV19 and TRBJ1-1, with D unresolved. With 5 bases removed from V and 7 bases from J, the gap between germline ends came to 11 bases. CDR3 size: 12 residues. The germline gives CDR1 LNHDA, CDR2 SQIVND (reference sequence). DNA of the CDR3: TGTGCCAGTAGTGTGGTTCCATTTGAAGCTTTCTTT. Encoded protein: CASSVVPFEAFF.

This clone was seen more than once but under ten times. The V call is TRBV30, the J call TRBJ1-5; a weak D match, TRBD1 (6 bases). Trimming removed 5 bases at V and 4 bases at J, with 15 bases between. The CDR3 spans 14 residues. Germline lookup yields CDR1 GTSNPN and CDR2 SVGIG (reference sequence). The CDR3 coding sequence is TGTGCCTGGGGACCGGGACAAGTTAATCAGCCCCAGCATTTT. It is translated as CAWGPGQVNQPQHF.

This chain uses TRBV6-5 with TRBJ2-1; D unclear. Germline V lookup: CDR1 MNHEY, CDR2 SVGAGI. This CDR3 contains 15 residues. The ends were cut back, 0 bases at V and 0 bases at J, with 6 bases in the middle. CDR3 DNA sequence: TGTGCCAGCAGTTACTCACAGAGCTCCTACAATGAGCAGTTCTTC. Translated, it gives CASSYSQSSYNEQFF.

The gene calls are TRBV19 and TRBJ2-3, with a possible D match to TRBD1 (6 bases). The germline V and J ends were trimmed by 5 bases and 3 bases, with 18 bases remaining between them. The CDR3 runs 16 residues. Per germline, CDR1 LNHDA and CDR2 SQIVND (reference sequence). The CDR3: CASSVLTGIGTDTQYF. The CDR3 bases are TGTGCCAGTAGTGTACTCACAGGGATAGGGACAGATACGCAGTATTTT.

V gene TRBV28 combines with J gene TRBJ1-2; perhaps TRBD1 as D (5 bases). The CDR3 covers 15 residues. Per germline, CDR1 MDHEN and CDR2 SYDVKM. V was shortened by 3 bases and J by 0 bases, with 11 bases between the two germline ends. The CDR3 DNA follows: TGTGCCAGCAGTTTCTTCGGGGGTTCTAACTATGGCTACACCTTC. Translation gives CASSFFGGSNYGYTF.

The rearrangement links TRBV19 to TRBJ2-2, with a weak D call TRBD1 (6 bases). In germline, CDR1 is LNHDA, CDR2 SQIVND (reference sequence). This CDR3 is 17 amino acids long. V shed 5 bases and J shed 0 bases, with 16 bases lying between them. CDR3 nucleotide sequence: TGTGCCAGTAGTGAGGGTTTTGCAGGGGCGAACACCGGGGAGCTGTTTTTT. It specifies CASSEGFAGANTGELFF.

The chain has TRBV6-5 and TRBJ1-1; a weak D match, TRBD1 (5 bases). V gave up 6 bases and J gave up 3 bases, with 17 bases separating them. The CDR3 totals 15 residues. The germline V gene has CDR1 MNHEY and CDR2 SVGAGI. CDR3 amino acids: CASRVEQAKDTEAFF. The CDR3 coding sequence is TGTGCCAGCAGGGTAGAACAGGCTAAGGACACTGAAGCTTTCTTT.

This chain links TRBV30 with TRBJ1-1, with a possible D match to TRBD1 (5 bases). The CDR3 is made up of 13 amino acids. The germline gives CDR1 GTSNPN, CDR2 SVGIG (reference sequence). V lost 2 bases and J 5 bases, leaving 12 bases between the germline ends. The CDR3 region has the DNA TGTGCCTGGAGTCGGACGCGGGGGACTGAAGCTTTCTTT. It is translated as CAWSRTRGTEAFF. The variable domain in full, with the rest retrieved from reference TRBV30 and TRBJ1-1, is SQTIHQWPATLVQPVGSPLSLECTVEGTSNPNLYWYRQAAGRGLQLLFYSVGIGQISSEVPQNLSASRPQDRQFILSSKKLLLSDSGFYLCAWSRTRGTEAFFGQGTRLTVV.

The V call is TRBV7-8, the J call TRBJ1-4; D unclear. The germline gives CDR1 SGHVS, CDR2 FQNEAQ. CDR3 length equals 12 residues. The V end was cut by 1 base, the J end by 8 bases, with 5 bases between. CDR3 region: CASSLVQEKLFF. The CDR3 DNA is TGTGCCAGCAGCTTAGTGCAGGAAAAACTGTTTTTT.

The chain employs TRBV25-1 and TRBJ2-1, with TRBD2 matching over 8 bases. V lost 8 bases and J lost 2; bases outside the gene matches: 11. Germline-derived CDR1 and CDR2 are MGHDK and SYGVNS. The CDR3 has 16 amino acids. The DNA of the CDR3 is TGTGCCAGCTCAGATTATAGCGGGGTTCCCTACAATGAGCAGTTCTTC. This codes for CASSDYSGVPYNEQFF.

The chain employs TRBV15 and TRBJ1-2; possible D gene TRBD1, 5 bases. The CDR3 has 14 residues. The germline gives CDR1 LNHNV, CDR2 YYDKDF (reference sequence). V lost 1 base, J lost 8 bases, and 14 bases lay in between. CDR3 amino acids: CATSRVRGSGGYTF. The CDR3 DNA is TGTGCCACCAGCAGAGTGAGGGGCTCGGGGGGCTACACCTTC.

This rearrangement joins TRBV11-2 to TRBJ1-1; D is uncertain. The V end lost 4 bases, the J end lost 0 bases, and 21 bases lay between the germline ends. The CDR3 runs to 18 residues. Germline CDR1 is SGHAT and CDR2 is FQNNGV. The CDR3: CASSSTSGPRNMNTEAFF. The CDR3 DNA is TGTGCCAGCAGCTCAACCTCCGGGCCCCGCAACATGAACACTGAAGCTTTCTTT.

The chain links TRBV7-2 to TRBJ1-1; 8 nucleotides line up with TRBD1. The junction had 3 bases not matched to a gene; V was cut back by 3 bases and J by 0 bases. CDR1 is SGHTA, CDR2 FQGNSA, per germline. The CDR3 sequence is 15 residues long. The CDR3 region has the DNA TGTGCCAGCAGCTTGGACAGGGCGATGAACACTGAAGCTTTCTTT. It translates to CASSLDRAMNTEAFF.

This clone has just one count. This sequence joins TRBV6-5 and TRBJ2-5, with TRBD1 matching 8 bases. With 0 bases clipped from V and 1 base from J, the junction kept 4 bases outside the gene matches. The germline V gene encodes CDR1 MNHEY and CDR2 SVGAGI. CDR3 length equals 16 residues. Here the CDR3 DNA reads TGTGCCAGCAGTTACTCGACAGGGGCCTTCCAAGAGACCCAGTACTTC. It codes for CASSYSTGAFQETQYF.

The chain employs TRBV14 and TRBJ1-4; D is perhaps TRBD1 (6 bases). The V gene's germline CDR1 is SGHDN and CDR2 FVKESK. With 0 bases removed from V and 10 bases from J, the gap between germline ends came to 15 bases. The CDR3 loop spans 15 amino acids. In DNA form, the CDR3 reads TGTGCCAGCAGCCAAGATCGAGGGGGGGTGGGAAAACTGTTTTTT. Translation: CASSQDRGGVGKLFF.

V and J are TRBV19 and TRBJ2-5; D might be TRBD2 (5 bases). The CDR3 has 14 amino acids. The germline V gene encodes CDR1 LNHDA and CDR2 SQIVND (reference sequence). V was cut by 4 bases and J by 2 bases, with 11 bases left in between. The CDR3 nucleotides are TGTGCCAGTAGTACCGCTCGGGGTCAAGAGACCCAGTACTTC. Translating gives CASSTARGQETQYF.

This rearrangement joins TRBV7-9 to TRBJ1-1; TRBD1 is a possible D gene (5 bases). Trimming removed 5 bases from V and 0 bases from J, with 16 bases in between. CDR1 is SEHNR and CDR2 is FQNEAQ in the germline V gene (reference sequence). The CDR3 has 16 residues. The CDR3 DNA reads TGTGCCAGCAGCCGCAACCGGGGGAACATGAACACTGAAGCTTTCTTT. Encoded protein: CASSRNRGNMNTEAFF.

The rearrangement links TRBV6-5 to TRBJ1-3; the D gene is possibly TRBD1 (6 bases). V was pared by 2 bases and J by 3 bases, with 8 bases between. Germline CDR1 MNHEY, CDR2 SVGAGI. The CDR3 runs 14 residues. The CDR3 protein is CASSYQGLGNTIYF. For the CDR3, the DNA is TGTGCCAGCAGTTACCAGGGGCTTGGAAACACCATATATTTT.

This clone is medium-sized within its sample. V is TRBV19 and J is TRBJ2-5; possibly TRBD1 for D (6 bases). CDR1 is LNHDA and CDR2 is SQIVND in the germline V gene (reference sequence). Deletions cut 6 bases from V and 5 bases from J, with 16 bases between. This CDR3 is 14 amino acids long. This chain's CDR3 is CASRLKQGSETQYF. The CDR3 DNA reads as TGTGCCAGTAGACTAAAACAGGGATCGGAGACCCAGTACTTC.